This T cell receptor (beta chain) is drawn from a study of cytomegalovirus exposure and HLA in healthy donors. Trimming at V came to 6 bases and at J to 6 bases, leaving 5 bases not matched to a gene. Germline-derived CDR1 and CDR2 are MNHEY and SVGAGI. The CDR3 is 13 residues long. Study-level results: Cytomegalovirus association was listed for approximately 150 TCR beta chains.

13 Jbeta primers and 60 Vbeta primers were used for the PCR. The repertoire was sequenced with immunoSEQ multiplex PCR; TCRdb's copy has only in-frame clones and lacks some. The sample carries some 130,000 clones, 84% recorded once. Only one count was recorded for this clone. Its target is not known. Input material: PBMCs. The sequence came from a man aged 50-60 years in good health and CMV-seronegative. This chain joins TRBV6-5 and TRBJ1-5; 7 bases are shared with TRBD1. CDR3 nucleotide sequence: TGTGCCAGCAGGCCTACAGGGGTTCAGCCCCAGCATTTT. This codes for CASRPTGVQPQHF.